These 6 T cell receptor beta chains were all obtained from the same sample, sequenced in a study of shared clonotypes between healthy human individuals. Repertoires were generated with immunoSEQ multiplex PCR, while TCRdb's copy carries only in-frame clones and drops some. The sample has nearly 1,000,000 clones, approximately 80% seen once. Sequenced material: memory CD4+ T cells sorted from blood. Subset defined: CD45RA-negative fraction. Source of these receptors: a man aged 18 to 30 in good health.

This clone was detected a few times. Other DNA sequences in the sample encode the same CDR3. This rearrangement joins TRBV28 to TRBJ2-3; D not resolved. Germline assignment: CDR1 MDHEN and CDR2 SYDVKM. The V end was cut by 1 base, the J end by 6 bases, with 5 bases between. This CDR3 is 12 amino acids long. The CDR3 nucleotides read TGTGCCAGCAGTTTATCTTTGGATACGCAGTATTTT. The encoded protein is CASSLSLDTQYF.

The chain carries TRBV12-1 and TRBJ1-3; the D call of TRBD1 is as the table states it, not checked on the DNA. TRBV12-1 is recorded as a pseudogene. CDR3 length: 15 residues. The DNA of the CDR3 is TGTGCCAGCAGCTTTGAACGCAGGGGTGGAAACACCATATATTTT. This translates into CASSFERRGGNTIYF.

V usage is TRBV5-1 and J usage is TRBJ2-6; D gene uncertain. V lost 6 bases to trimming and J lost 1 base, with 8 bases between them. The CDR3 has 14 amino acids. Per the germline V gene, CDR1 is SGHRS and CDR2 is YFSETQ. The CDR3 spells CASKAKSGANVLTF. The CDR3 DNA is TGCGCCAGCAAGGCAAAATCTGGGGCCAACGTCCTGACTTTC.

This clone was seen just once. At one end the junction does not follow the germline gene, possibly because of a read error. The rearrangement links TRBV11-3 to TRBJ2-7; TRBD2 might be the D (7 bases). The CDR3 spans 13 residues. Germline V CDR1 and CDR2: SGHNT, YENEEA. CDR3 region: CASSFAGAAPSHF. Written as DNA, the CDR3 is TGTGCCAGCAGCTTCGCGGGGGCCGCCCCCAGTCACTTC.

DNA for the CDR3: TGCGCCAGCAGTGGAGGACAGGGGGCAGGAGAGACCCAGTACTTC. Translating it yields CASSGGQGAGETQYF. The chain employs TRBV5-1 and TRBJ2-5; 11 positions match TRBD1. The V gene end was trimmed by 5 bases and the J gene end by 4 bases; junction bases not matched to a gene: 7. The CDR3 totals 15 residues. Looked up from germline, CDR1 is SGHRS and CDR2 is YFSETQ.

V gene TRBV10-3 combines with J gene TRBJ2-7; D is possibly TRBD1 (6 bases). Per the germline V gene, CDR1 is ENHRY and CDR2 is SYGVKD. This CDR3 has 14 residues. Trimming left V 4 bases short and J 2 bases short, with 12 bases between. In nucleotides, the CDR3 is TGTGCCATCAGTGCGGGTAGGGGGACCTACGAGCAGTACTTC. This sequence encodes CAISAGRGTYEQYF.